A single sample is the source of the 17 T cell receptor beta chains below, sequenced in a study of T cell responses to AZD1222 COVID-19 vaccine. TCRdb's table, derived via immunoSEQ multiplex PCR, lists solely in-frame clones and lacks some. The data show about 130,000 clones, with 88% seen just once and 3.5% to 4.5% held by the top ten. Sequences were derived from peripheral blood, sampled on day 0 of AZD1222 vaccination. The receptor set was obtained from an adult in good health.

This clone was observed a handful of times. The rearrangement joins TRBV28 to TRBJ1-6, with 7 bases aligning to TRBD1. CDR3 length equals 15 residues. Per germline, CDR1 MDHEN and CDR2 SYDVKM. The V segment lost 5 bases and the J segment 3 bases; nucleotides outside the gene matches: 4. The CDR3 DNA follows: TGTGCCAGCAGTCCCTACAGGGGCTATAATTCACCCCTCCACTTT. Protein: CASSPYRGYNSPLHF.

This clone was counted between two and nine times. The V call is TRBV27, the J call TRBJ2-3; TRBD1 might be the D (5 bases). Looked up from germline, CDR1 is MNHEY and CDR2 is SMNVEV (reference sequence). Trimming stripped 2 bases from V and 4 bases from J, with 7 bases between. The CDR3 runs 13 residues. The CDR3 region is CASSLEGADTQYF. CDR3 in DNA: TGTGCCAGCAGTTTAGAAGGGGCAGATACGCAGTATTTT.

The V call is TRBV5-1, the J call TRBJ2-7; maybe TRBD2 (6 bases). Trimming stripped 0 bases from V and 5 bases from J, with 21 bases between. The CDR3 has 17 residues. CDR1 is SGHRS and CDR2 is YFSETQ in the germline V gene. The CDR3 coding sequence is TGCGCCAGCAGCTTGGCTTGGGGGGACCTAACGGGGGACGAGCAGTACTTC. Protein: CASSLAWGDLTGDEQYF.

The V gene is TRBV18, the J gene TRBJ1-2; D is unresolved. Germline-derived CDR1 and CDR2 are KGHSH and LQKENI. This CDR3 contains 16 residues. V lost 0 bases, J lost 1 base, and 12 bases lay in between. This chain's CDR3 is CASSPPPRTGNYGYTF. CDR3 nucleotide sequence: TGTGCCAGCTCACCACCTCCCCGGACGGGTAACTATGGCTACACCTTC. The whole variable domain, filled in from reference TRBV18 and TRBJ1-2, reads NAGVMQNPRHLVRRRGQEARLRCSPMKGHSHVYWYRQLPEEGLKFMVYLQKENIIDESGMPKERFSAEFPKEGPSILRIQQVVRGDSAAYFCASSPPPRTGNYGYTFGSGTRLTVV.

The CDR3 DNA is TGTGCTAGTGGTCGGGAGGGGTATGGCTACACCTTC. It yields the protein CASGREGYGYTF. The V and J genes are TRBV12-5 and TRBJ1-2; D may be TRBD1 (5 bases). The CDR3 has 12 residues. CDR1 is LGHNT, CDR2 FRNRAP, per germline. V dropped 5 bases and J dropped 5 bases, with 9 bases sitting between them.

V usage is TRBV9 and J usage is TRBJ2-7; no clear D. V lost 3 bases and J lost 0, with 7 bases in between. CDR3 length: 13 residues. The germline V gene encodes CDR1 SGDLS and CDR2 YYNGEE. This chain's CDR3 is CASSGDTSYEQYF. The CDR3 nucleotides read TGTGCCAGCAGCGGTGACACCTCCTACGAGCAGTACTTC. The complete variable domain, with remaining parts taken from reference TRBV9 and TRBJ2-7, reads DSGVTQTPKHLITATGQRVTLRCSPRSGDLSVYWYQQSLDQGLQFLIQYYNGEERAKGNILERFSAQQFPDLHSELNLSSLELGDSALYFCASSGDTSYEQYFGPGTRLTVT.

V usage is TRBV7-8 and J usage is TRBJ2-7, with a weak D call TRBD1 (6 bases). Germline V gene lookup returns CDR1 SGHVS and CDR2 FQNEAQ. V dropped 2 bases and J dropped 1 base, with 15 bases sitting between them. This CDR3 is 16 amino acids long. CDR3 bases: TGTGCCAGCAGCTTAAGGTCAGGGGATACTTCCTACGAGCAGTACTTC. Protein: CASSLRSGDTSYEQYF.

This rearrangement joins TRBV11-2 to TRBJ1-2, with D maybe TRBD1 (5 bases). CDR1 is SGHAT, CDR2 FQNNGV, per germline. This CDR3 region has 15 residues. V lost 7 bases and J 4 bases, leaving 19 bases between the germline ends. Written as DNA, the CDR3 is TGTGCCAGCACCCCGGGCACAGACAGATTCTATGGCTACACCTTC. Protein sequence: CASTPGTDRFYGYTF. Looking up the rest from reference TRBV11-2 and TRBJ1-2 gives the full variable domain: EAGVAQSPRYKIIEKRQSVAFWCNPISGHATLYWYQQILGQGPKLLIQFQNNGVVDDSQLPKDRFSAERLKGVDSTLKIQPAKLEDSAVYLCASTPGTDRFYGYTFGSGTRLTVV.

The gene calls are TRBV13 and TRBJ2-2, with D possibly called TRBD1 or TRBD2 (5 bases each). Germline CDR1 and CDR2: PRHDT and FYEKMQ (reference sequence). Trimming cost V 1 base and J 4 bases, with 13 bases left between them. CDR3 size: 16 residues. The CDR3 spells CASSLDTGTVTGELFF. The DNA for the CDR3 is TGTGCCAGCAGCTTAGATACTGGGACGGTCACCGGGGAGCTGTTTTTT.

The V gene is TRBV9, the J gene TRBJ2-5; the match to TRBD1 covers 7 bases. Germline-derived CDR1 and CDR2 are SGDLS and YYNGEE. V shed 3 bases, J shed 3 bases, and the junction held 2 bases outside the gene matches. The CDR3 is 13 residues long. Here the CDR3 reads CASSAGQKETQYF. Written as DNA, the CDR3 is TGTGCCAGCAGCGCGGGACAGAAAGAGACCCAGTACTTC.

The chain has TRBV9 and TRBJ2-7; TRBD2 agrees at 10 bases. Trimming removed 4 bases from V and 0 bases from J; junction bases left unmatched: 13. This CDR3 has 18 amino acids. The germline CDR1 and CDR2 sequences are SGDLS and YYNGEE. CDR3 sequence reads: CASSPPETSGLSSYEQYF. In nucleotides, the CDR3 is TGTGCCAGCAGCCCCCCAGAGACTAGCGGGCTTAGCTCCTACGAGCAGTACTTC.

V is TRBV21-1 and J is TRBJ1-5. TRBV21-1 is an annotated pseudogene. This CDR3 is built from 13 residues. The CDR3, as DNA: TGTGCCACCGGGGGGATCAGCAATCAGCCCCAGCATTTT. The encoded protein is CATGGISNQPQHF.

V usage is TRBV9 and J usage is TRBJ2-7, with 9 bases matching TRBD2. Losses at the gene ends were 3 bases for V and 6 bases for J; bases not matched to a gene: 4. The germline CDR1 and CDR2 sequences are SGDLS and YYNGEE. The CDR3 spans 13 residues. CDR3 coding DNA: TGTGCCAGCAGCGGAGGACTAGCGACCGAGCAGTACTTC. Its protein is CASSGGLATEQYF.

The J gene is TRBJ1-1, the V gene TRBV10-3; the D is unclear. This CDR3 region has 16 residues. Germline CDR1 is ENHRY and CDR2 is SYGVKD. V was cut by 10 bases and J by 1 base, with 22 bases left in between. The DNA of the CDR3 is TGTGCCACCGCACATCACAGCGCGGCTGAGAACACTGAAGCTTTCTTT. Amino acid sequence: CATAHHSAAENTEAFF.

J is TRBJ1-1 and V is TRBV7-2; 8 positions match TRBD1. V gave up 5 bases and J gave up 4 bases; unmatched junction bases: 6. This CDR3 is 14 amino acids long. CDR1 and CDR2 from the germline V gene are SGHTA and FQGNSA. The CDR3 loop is CASSPRGLGTEAFF. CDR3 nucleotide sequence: TGTGCCAGCAGCCCCAGGGGGCTGGGCACTGAAGCTTTCTTT.

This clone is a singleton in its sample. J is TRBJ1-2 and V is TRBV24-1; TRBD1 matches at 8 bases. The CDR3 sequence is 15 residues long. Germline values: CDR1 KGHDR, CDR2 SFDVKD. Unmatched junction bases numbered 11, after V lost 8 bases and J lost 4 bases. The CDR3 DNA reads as TGTGCCACCATGGTAGACGGGACAGGCATCTATGGCTACACCTTC. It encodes CATMVDGTGIYGYTF.

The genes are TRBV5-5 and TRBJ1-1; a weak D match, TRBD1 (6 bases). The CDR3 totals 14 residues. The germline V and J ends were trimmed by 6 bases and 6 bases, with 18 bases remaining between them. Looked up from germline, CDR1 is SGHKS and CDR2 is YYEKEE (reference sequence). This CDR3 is CASINQQGTAEAFF. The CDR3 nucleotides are TGTGCCAGCATCAACCAACAGGGAACCGCTGAAGCTTTCTTT.